The entry below gives a single T cell receptor beta chain sequence along with its context. Its antigen remains unidentified. Trimming took off 2 bases at V and 1 base at J, with 8 bases between the two ends. Germline CDR1 and CDR2: ENHRY and SYGVKD. The CDR3 covers 14 residues. Per the original methods: Around 1.1x10^5 patient and around 130,000 healthy donor in-frame TCRbeta sequences came from conventional T cells. Using immunoSEQ multiplex PCR, the repertoire was profiled, and TCRdb retains in-frame clones only, with some absent. The V and J calls and clone size are taken from that table; D and trimming were inferred from the DNA. The top ten hold less than 0.25% of the sample, which has some 25,000 clones, around 95% seen once. The sample comes from a study of B cell selection in AIRE deficiency. The sorted conventional CD4 T cells were gated as CD4+CD127+. General observations from the study: Only around a tenth of roughly 3,700 shared Treg sequences were patient-specific; 31.6% healthy-specific. Around 31% of healthy-donor shared Treg TCRbeta sequences appeared in patient Tconv cells. Shared Treg sequences had shorter CDR3s, biased toward rearrangements with few non-templated insertions.

The V call is TRBV10-3, the J call TRBJ1-1; no definite D call. This clonotype originated in a human donor in good health. Material for sequencing was CD4+CD127+ conventional T cells sorted from PBMCs. This CDR3 reads CAISEPPRNTEAFF. CDR3 DNA: TGTGCCATCAGTGAGCCGCCCAGGAACACTGAAGCTTTCTTT.